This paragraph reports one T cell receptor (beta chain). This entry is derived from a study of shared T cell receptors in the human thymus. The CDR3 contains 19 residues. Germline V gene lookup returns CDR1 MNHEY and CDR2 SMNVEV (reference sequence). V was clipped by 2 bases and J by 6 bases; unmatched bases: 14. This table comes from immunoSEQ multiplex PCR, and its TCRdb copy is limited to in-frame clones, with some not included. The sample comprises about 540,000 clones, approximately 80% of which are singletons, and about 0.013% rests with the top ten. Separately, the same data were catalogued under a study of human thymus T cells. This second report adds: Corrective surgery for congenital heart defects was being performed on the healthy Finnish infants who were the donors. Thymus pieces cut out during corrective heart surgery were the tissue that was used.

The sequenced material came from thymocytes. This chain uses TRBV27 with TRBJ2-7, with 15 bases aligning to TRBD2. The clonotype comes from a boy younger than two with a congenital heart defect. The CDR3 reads CASSLGPRIGLAGGLEQYF. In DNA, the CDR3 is TGTGCCAGCAGTTTAGGCCCCCGGATTGGACTAGCGGGAGGGCTCGAGCAGTACTTC.